What follows describes a single TCR beta chain. Given a much more abundant clone one base away, this may be a read error. The entry originates in a study of patients and donors after allogeneic stem cell transplantation. Germline V gene lookup returns CDR1 LGHNA and CDR2 YSLEER. The CDR3 is made up of 13 amino acids. TCRdb analysed the RT-PCR reads with MiXCR anew, one entry per CDR3 protein. Here the sample spans about 110,000 distinct CDR3 sequences, 35% to 45% being singletons. Sequenced material: blood, either unsorted or a sorted T cell fraction (not recorded which). The chain uses TRBV4-3 and TRBJ1-2; D may be TRBD1 (5 bases). This TCR was sampled from a human donor who was either an allogeneic HSCT recipient or a stem cell or donor lymphocyte infusion donor (not recorded which). It is not recorded whose cells these are; they may come from a transplant donor. The CDR3 is CASSPRAGKGCTF. The CDR3 DNA follows: TGCGCCAGCAGCCCCAGGGCGGGGAAGGGCTGCACCTTC.